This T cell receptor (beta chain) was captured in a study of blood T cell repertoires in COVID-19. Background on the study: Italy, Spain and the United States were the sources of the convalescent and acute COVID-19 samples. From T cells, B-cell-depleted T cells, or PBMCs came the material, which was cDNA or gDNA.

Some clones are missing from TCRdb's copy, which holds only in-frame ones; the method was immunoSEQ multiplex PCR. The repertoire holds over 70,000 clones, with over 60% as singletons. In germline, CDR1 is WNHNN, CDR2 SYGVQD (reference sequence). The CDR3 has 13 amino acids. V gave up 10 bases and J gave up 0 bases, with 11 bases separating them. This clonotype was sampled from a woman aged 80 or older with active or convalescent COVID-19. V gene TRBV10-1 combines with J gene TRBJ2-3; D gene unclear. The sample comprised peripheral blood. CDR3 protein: CATRSSSTDTQYF. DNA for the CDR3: TGCGCCACCCGGAGTTCTAGCACAGATACGCAGTATTTT.